The 22 T cell receptor beta chains in this list originate from one sample, sequenced in a study of blood T cell repertoires in COVID-19. Produced via immunoSEQ multiplex PCR; TCRdb's table is partial and in-frame only. The sample holds 140,000 or so clones; over 70% are singletons and the top ten take 30% to 45%. The specimen sequenced was peripheral blood. Receptors originate from a man aged 45 to 65 who had recovered from COVID-19.

The gene calls are TRBV4-3 and TRBJ2-7; 7 bases match TRBD1. The junction had 2 bases not matched to a gene; V was cut back by 2 bases and J by 4 bases. The CDR3 length is 13 residues. The germline CDR1 and CDR2 sequences are LGHNA and YSLEER. In nucleotides, the CDR3 is TGCGCCAGCAGCCAAAACAGGGGTTACGAGCAGTACTTC. This gives the protein CASSQNRGYEQYF.

V gene TRBV6-5 combines with J gene TRBJ1-6; a weak D match, TRBD1 (6 bases). The V gene lost 0 bases and the J gene lost 15 bases, with 12 bases spanning the gap. Germline lookup yields CDR1 MNHEY and CDR2 SVGAGI. CDR3 length equals 13 residues. This CDR3 reads CASSYSQGSHLHF. CDR3 coding DNA: TGTGCCAGCAGTTACTCTCAGGGGTCGCACCTCCACTTT.

The chain combines TRBV6-5 with TRBJ1-6; TRBD1 might be the D (6 bases). Germline CDR1 and CDR2: MNHEY and SVGAGI. The CDR3 runs to 14 residues. V shed 6 bases and J shed 9 bases, with 15 bases lying between them. The CDR3 sequence: CASRQGTLSSPLHF. DNA of the CDR3: TGTGCCAGCAGACAGGGAACCTTAAGTTCACCCCTCCACTTT.

This chain uses TRBV7-6 with TRBJ2-2; 7 nucleotides agree with TRBD1. CDR1 and CDR2 (germline): SGHVS, FNYEAQ. This CDR3 has 16 residues. V lost 3 bases to trimming and J lost 4 bases; unmatched junction nucleotides: 8. The CDR3 is CASSFQGGRGTGELFF. CDR3 DNA sequence: TGTGCCAGCAGCTTCCAAGGGGGCCGGGGCACCGGGGAGCTGTTTTTT.

This chain joins TRBV5-5 and TRBJ1-1, with D perhaps matching TRBD1 (5 bases). Trimming stripped 1 base from V and 1 base from J, with 11 bases between. Per the germline V gene, CDR1 is SGHKS and CDR2 is YYEKEE (reference sequence). This CDR3 has 15 amino acids. The CDR3 loop reads CASSLLTGWNTEAFF. Here the CDR3 DNA reads TGTGCCAGCAGCTTGCTAACAGGCTGGAACACTGAAGCTTTCTTT.

The V call is TRBV6-6, the J call TRBJ2-2, with TRBD1 as a possible D gene (6 bases). V lost 6 bases, J lost 0 bases, and 8 bases lay in between. This CDR3 region has 14 residues. Germline CDR1 MNHNY, CDR2 SVGAGI (reference sequence). CDR3 nucleotide sequence: TGTGCCAGCAGACGGGACACGAACACCGGGGAGCTGTTTTTT. Protein sequence: CASRRDTNTGELFF.

Details on this clone: Other DNA sequences from this sample encode an identical CDR3 as well. The V call is TRBV4-3, the J call TRBJ1-1; no clear D. With 0 bases removed from V and 1 base from J, the gap between germline ends came to 6 bases. This CDR3 region has 14 residues. Germline V CDR1 and CDR2: LGHNA, YSLEER. CDR3 sequence (DNA): TGCGCCAGCAGCCAAGAGGGGAGGAACACTGAAGCTTTCTTT. This gives the protein CASSQEGRNTEAFF.

The J gene is TRBJ2-2, the V gene TRBV7-6; 11 bases line up with TRBD1. Germline CDR1 is SGHVS and CDR2 is FNYEAQ. CDR3 size: 17 residues. V trimming: 5 bases; J trimming: 4 bases; junction bases outside the gene matches: 9. CDR3 amino acids: CASSRGTGGIGTGELFF. The CDR3 DNA is TGTGCCAGCAGCCGAGGGACAGGGGGAATTGGCACCGGGGAGCTGTTTTTT.

The chain joins TRBV29-1 to TRBJ2-7; TRBD2 is a possible D gene (6 bases). CDR1 and CDR2 (germline): SQVTM, ANQGSEA. The germline V and J ends were trimmed by 8 bases and 0 bases, with 14 bases remaining between them. This CDR3 region has 13 residues. CDR3 DNA sequence: TGCAGCTTCAGGGCGGGGCCCTCCTACGAGCAGTACTTC. Amino acids: CSFRAGPSYEQYF.

The chain combines TRBV18 with TRBJ2-3; weak D call: TRBD2 (6 bases). CDR1 and CDR2 (germline): KGHSH, LQKENI. Trimming pared 2 bases from V and 4 bases from J, leaving 10 bases between. This CDR3 has 14 amino acids. The CDR3 protein is CASSPGAGPDTQYF. The CDR3 DNA is TGTGCCAGCTCACCAGGGGCGGGGCCAGATACGCAGTATTTT.

The gene calls are TRBV29-1 and TRBJ2-7, with a tentative D call TRBD2 (6 bases). V gave up 7 bases and J gave up 0 bases, with 13 bases separating them. Per the germline V gene, CDR1 is SQVTM and CDR2 is ANQGSEA. The CDR3 has 13 residues. The CDR3 DNA sequence: TGCAGCGACCCGGGACTCGGCTCCTACGAGCAGTACTTC. Protein sequence: CSDPGLGSYEQYF.

The J gene is TRBJ1-4, the V gene TRBV5-1, with D tentatively TRBD1 (6 bases). With 2 bases removed from V and 6 bases from J, the gap between germline ends came to 11 bases. The CDR3 totals 14 residues. Germline-derived CDR1 and CDR2 are SGHRS and YFSETQ. Here the CDR3 reads CASSLGPGDEKLFF. CDR3 sequence (DNA): TGCGCCAGCAGCTTAGGGCCAGGGGATGAAAAACTGTTTTTT.

This clone came up a few times. V gene TRBV4-3 combines with J gene TRBJ1-3; no clear D. Per germline, CDR1 LGHNA and CDR2 YSLEER. The CDR3 is 16 amino acids. Trimming left V 0 bases short and J 0 bases short, with 9 bases between. CDR3 bases: TGCGCCAGCAGCCAAGATTATCAGATCTCTGGAAACACCATATATTTT. Translation: CASSQDYQISGNTIYF.

This clone was counted between two and nine times. V and J are TRBV7-9 and TRBJ1-4, with unresolved D. The CDR3 consists of 14 residues. The V gene's germline CDR1 is SEHNR and CDR2 FQNEAQ (reference sequence). V lost 5 bases and J lost 5, with 12 bases in between. For the CDR3, the DNA is TGTGCCAGCAGCAGAGACTCGCGGAATGAAAAACTGTTTTTT. Translated: CASSRDSRNEKLFF. The complete variable domain, with remaining parts taken from reference TRBV7-9 and TRBJ1-4, reads DTGVSQNPRHKITKRGQNVTFRCDPISEHNRLYWYRQTLGQGPEFLTYFQNEAQLEKSRLLSDRFSAERPKGSFSTLEIQRTEQGDSAMYLCASSRDSRNEKLFFGSGTQLSVL.

This chain uses TRBV6-6 with TRBJ2-1; TRBD2 matches 8 bases. Looked up from germline, CDR1 is MNHNY and CDR2 is SVGAGI (reference sequence). This CDR3 spans 11 amino acids. V shed 10 bases and J 4 bases; nucleotides not matched to a gene: 0. CDR3 sequence reads: CATGGYNEQFF. CDR3 DNA: TGTGCCACGGGGGGGTACAATGAGCAGTTCTTC.

As to this clone: A read error may produce the germline difference seen at one junction end. CDR3 protein: CASSSGSDPRGFTF. The CDR3 coding sequence is TGTGCCAGCAGCTCAGGGTCGGACCCGCGGGGCTTCACCTTC. The rearrangement links TRBV7-2 to TRBJ1-2; possibly TRBD1 for D (5 bases). Germline CDR1 reads SGHTA; CDR2 reads FQGNSA. The CDR3 has 14 amino acids.

The V gene is TRBV7-8, the J gene TRBJ1-1; the D is unclear. Germline lookup yields CDR1 SGHVS and CDR2 FQNEAQ. This CDR3 comprises 15 residues. Between the trimmed V and J ends, which lost 5 bases and 0 bases, there was a span of 13 bases. CDR3 sequence (DNA): TGTGCCAGCAGCACCCGTGGGCAGATGAACACTGAAGCTTTCTTT. This gives the protein CASSTRGQMNTEAFF. The full variable domain, rest sourced from reference TRBV7-8 and TRBJ1-1, is GAGVSQSPRYKVAKRGQDVALRCDPISGHVSLFWYQQALGQGPEFLTYFQNEAQLDKSGLPSDRFFAERPEGSVSTLKIQRTQQEDSAVYLCASSTRGQMNTEAFFGQGTRLTVV.

The chain employs TRBV5-1 and TRBJ2-5, with a tentative D call TRBD1 (5 bases). CDR1 and CDR2 (germline): SGHRS, YFSETQ. This CDR3 comprises 13 residues. V was shortened by 3 bases and J by 4 bases, with 10 bases between the two germline ends. CDR3 loop: CASSWSTGETQYF. As DNA, the CDR3 is TGCGCCAGCAGCTGGAGCACAGGAGAGACCCAGTACTTC.

This clone was seen once. The genes are TRBV10-3 and TRBJ2-3; 8 bases map to TRBD2. J was trimmed by 4 bases and V by 0 bases; bases with no gene match: 9. Germline CDR1 is ENHRY and CDR2 is SYGVKD. This CDR3 has 17 amino acids. This chain's CDR3 is CAISESMSSGVPDTQYF. DNA of the CDR3: TGTGCCATCAGTGAGTCGATGAGTAGCGGGGTCCCAGATACGCAGTATTTT.

The CDR3 is CASSRLGGRETQYF. The CDR3 nucleotides read TGTGCCAGCAGTCGACTAGGGGGCAGGGAGACCCAGTACTTC. The J gene is TRBJ2-5, the V gene TRBV6-5; D possibly corresponds to TRBD1 (7 bases). The CDR3 has 14 amino acids. Germline loops: CDR1 MNHEY, CDR2 SVGAGI. The V and J ends lost 5 bases and 5 bases respectively, with 15 bases between them.

CDR3 nucleotide sequence: TGTGCCAGCAGTTACTCGACATGGAGCGAGGGTGCAAAACTGTTTTTT. It is translated as CASSYSTWSEGAKLFF. This chain links TRBV6-6 with TRBJ1-4; D not certain. Germline V gives CDR1 MNHNY, CDR2 SVGAGI (reference sequence). This CDR3 is built from 16 residues. The V end was cut by 0 bases, the J end by 10 bases, with 18 bases between.

The chain combines TRBV9 with TRBJ1-1; 7 bases line up with TRBD1. This CDR3 region has 16 residues. The junction had 10 bases not matched to a gene; V was cut back by 4 bases and J by 1 base. From germline, CDR1 is SGDLS and CDR2 YYNGEE. CDR3 in DNA: TGTGCCAGCAGCACAAACCCGCGGACAGGGAACACTGAAGCTTTCTTT. The encoded protein is CASSTNPRTGNTEAFF.